This T cell receptor (beta chain) was recorded in a study of T cell responses to AZD1222 COVID-19 vaccine. Generated by immunoSEQ multiplex PCR, the TCRdb table keeps only in-frame clones and is missing some. The sample holds more than 40,000 clones; 90% are singletons and the top ten take about two fifths. The sample holds one count of this clone. Its cognate antigen is unknown. This CDR3 comprises 16 residues. Trimming removed 8 bases at V and 1 base at J, with 15 bases between. Per the germline V gene, CDR1 is KGHSH and CDR2 is LQKENI. Study-level findings and limits: A rise in Spike-specific TCR breadth and depth followed two AZD1222 doses.

The clonotype originates from an adult who received the AZD1222 COVID-19 vaccine. The input for sequencing was peripheral blood, taken 28 days after the second AZD1222 dose. V is TRBV18 and J is TRBJ2-6; TRBD2 is a possible D gene (5 bases). In DNA form, the CDR3 reads TGTGCCAGCCGATGGTCGGGGATTTCTGGGGCCAACGTCCTGACTTTC. Its protein is CASRWSGISGANVLTF.